The present T cell receptor beta chain was sequenced within a study of T cell repertoires in cytomegalovirus infection. For the study at large: TCR beta signatures that were public indicated CMV infection and matching HLA type.

Whole-study findings and limits: Identification of carriers of CMV plus the relevant HLA was performed using cumulative public TCR beta family frequency.

TCRdb redid the calling of the reads with MiXCR, one entry per CDR3 protein. The sample lists more than 400,000 distinct CDR3 sequences, more than 20% occurring once. This clonotype appeared many times. Its target is unknown. Germline V lookup: CDR1 SGHVS, CDR2 FNYEAQ. The V and J ends lost 5 bases and 5 bases respectively, with 18 bases between them. The CDR3 is 15 residues long. V usage is TRBV7-6 and J usage is TRBJ2-5, with a weak D call TRBD2 (5 bases). This TCR derives from a human donor in good health (CMV status not recorded). Some clones in this sample may be carry-over from other donors' samples. The specimen was PBMCs. The CDR3 is CASSMGRTRPETQYF. The CDR3 DNA follows: TGTGCCAGCAGCATGGGCCGGACTCGCCCCGAGACCCAGTACTTC.